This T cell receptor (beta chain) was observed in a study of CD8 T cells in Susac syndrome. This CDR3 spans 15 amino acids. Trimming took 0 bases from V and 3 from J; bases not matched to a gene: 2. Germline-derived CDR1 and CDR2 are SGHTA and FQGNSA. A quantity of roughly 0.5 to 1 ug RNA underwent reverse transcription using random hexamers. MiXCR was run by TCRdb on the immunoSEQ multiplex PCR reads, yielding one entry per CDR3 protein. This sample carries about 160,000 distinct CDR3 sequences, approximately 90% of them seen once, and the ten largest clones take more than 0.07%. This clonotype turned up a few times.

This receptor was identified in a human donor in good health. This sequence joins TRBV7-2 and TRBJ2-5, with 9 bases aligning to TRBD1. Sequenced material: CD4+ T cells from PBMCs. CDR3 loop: CASSLAGTGKETQYF. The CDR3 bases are TGTGCCAGCAGCTTAGCAGGGACAGGGAAAGAGACCCAGTACTTC. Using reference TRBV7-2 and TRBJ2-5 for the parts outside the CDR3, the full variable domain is GAGVSQSPSNKVTEKGKDVELRCDPISGHTALYWYRQSLGQGLEFLIYFQGNSAPDKSGLPSDRFSAERTGGSVSTLTIQRTQQEDSAVYLCASSLAGTGKETQYFGPGTRLLVL.